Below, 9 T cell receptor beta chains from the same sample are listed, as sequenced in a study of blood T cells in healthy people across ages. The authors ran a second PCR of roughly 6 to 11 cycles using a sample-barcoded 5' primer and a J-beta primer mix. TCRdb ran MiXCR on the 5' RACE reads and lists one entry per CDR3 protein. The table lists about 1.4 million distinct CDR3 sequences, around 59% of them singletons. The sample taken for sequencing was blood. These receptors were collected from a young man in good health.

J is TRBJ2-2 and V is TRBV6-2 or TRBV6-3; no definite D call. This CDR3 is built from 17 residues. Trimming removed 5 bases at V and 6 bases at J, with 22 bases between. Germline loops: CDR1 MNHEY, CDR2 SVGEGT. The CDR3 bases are TGTGCCAGCAGTCCCCCGAAGGTGGCAGGTCGACCCGGGGAGCTGTTTTTT. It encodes CASSPPKVAGRPGELFF.

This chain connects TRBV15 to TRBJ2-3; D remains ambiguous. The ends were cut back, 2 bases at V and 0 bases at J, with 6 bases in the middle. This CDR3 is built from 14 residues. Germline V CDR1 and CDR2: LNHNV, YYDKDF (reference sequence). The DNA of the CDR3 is TGTGCCACCAGCAGATCGGTTAGCACAGATACGCAGTATTTT. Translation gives CATSRSVSTDTQYF.

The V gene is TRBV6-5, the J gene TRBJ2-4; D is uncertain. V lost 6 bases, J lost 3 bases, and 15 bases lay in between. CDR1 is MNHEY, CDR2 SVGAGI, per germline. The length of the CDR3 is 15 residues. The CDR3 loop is CASSPIFVGKNIQYF. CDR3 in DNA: TGTGCCAGCAGCCCTATCTTTGTAGGCAAAAACATTCAGTACTTC.

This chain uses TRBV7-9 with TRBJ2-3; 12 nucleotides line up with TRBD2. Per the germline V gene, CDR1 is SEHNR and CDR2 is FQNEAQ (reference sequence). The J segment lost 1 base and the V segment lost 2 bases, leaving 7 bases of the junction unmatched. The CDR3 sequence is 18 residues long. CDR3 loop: CASSLLAGGPAGTDTQYF. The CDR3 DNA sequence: TGTGCCAGCAGCTTACTAGCGGGGGGGCCCGCGGGCACAGATACGCAGTATTTT.

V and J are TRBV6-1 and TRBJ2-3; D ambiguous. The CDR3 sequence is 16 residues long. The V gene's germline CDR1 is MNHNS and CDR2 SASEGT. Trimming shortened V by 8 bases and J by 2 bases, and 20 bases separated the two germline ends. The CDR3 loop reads CASGIGSSTITDTQYF. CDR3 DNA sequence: TGTGCCAGCGGAATAGGGTCATCGACGATCACAGATACGCAGTATTTT.

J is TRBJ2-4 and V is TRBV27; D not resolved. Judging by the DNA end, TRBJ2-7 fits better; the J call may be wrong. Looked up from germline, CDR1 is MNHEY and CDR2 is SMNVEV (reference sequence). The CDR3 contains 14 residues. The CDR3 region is CASSWSATNYEQYF. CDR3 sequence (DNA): TGTGCCAGCAGTTGGAGCGCTACAAACTACGAGCAGTACTTC.

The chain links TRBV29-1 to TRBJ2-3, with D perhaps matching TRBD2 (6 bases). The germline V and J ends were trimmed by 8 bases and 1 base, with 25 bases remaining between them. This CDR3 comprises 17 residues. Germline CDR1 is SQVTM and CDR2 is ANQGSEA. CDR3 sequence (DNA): TGCAGCTCCAACCCCCTCGGGGGAGAGGTGGGCACAGATACGCAGTATTTT. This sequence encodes CSSNPLGGEVGTDTQYF.

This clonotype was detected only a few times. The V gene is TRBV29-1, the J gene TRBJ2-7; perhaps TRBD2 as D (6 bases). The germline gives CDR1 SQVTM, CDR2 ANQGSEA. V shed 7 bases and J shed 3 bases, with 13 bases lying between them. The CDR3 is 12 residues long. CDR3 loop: CSAGGALYEQYF. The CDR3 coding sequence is TGCAGCGCAGGAGGGGCGCTCTACGAGCAGTACTTC.

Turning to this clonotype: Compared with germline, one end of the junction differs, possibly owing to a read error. CDR3 amino acids: CGARYRGPLNNEQFF. CDR3 bases: TGCGGTGCTCGCTACAGGGGTCCTTTAAACAATGAGCAGTTCTTC. The rearrangement links TRBV20-1 to TRBJ2-1, with 7 nucleotides matching TRBD1. The CDR3 is 15 residues long. CDR1 is DFQATT, CDR2 SNEGSKA, per germline (reference sequence).